The subject of this entry is one T cell receptor beta chain. Its binding antigen is unknown. Nothing much larger sits one base from this clone, and base qualities are not available. Collaborating institutions collected whole blood in K2EDTA tubes following their own protocols. For TCRbeta analysis, collaborator samples were shipped as frozen whole blood, as isolated PBMCs, or as DNA extracted from either sample type. The sample comes from a study of blood T cell repertoires in COVID-19 (dated by TCRdb to the early 2020s). Background for the entire study: Samples covering the acute and convalescent phases of COVID-19 were provided by collaborators in the United States, Italy and Spain. The samples were drawn from the first 160 participants of the ongoing ImmuneRACE study and from 950 to 1,500 subjects provided by 6 global collaborators. Where available, HLA class I and class II types were taken from metadata supplied by the sample provider and were not determined by assay-based typing. The prospective study material was composed of cDNA or gDNA derived from T cells, B-cell-depleted T cells, or PBMCs. The sample metadata nearly always contained a de-identified subject ID, COVID-19 status, age in years and sex. The repertoires were released in a freely available public database intended as a resource for research on the immune response to SARS-CoV-2. Deeply sampled blood TCRbeta repertoires from subjects exposed to, actively infected with, or recovered from COVID-19 were included in the dataset.

The immunoSEQ Assay, a bias-controlled multiplex PCR, was used to amplify TCRbeta CDR3 regions from genomic DNA. The authors' pipeline ran thus. The number of nucleated cells in each sample was estimated by amplification of reference gene primers within the assay. Sequence reads were collapsed and filtered to measure the absolute abundance of every unique TCRbeta CDR3 rearrangement. Productive Simpson clonality was computed per sample as the square root of Simpson's diversity index over productive rearrangements. TCRdb provides this immuneACCESS table in a form limited to in-frame rearrangements. Some clones are lacking; in checked studies, under half of them reflect an unresolved V gene, and why the rest are absent is not known. V, J and clone size were drawn from that table, and D and trimming were deduced from the DNA. For this sample the table gives roughly 120,000 clones, of which around 78% were detected only once. The ten largest clones capture under 3% of the sample.

Cut back by 1 base and 4 bases, the V and J ends lie 8 bases apart. CDR1 and CDR2 (SGHDT, YYEEEE) derive from the germline V gene. The CDR3, cysteine through phenylalanine, is 13 amino acids long. Kept here is only the CDR3 DNA, which spans 39 bases and is read in frame from base 1. Study-wide conclusions, independent of this receptor: The quantity of clinical and demographic metadata differed by source and by participant and was supplied without curation.

The chain is made from TRBV5-6 and TRBJ1-2; no D gene can be assigned with confidence. The sample taken for sequencing was peripheral blood. The receptor's source is a man younger than 45 with acute or convalescent COVID-19. The CDR3 here reads CASSLTALYGYTF. The DNA sequence reads TGTGCCAGCAGCTTGACAGCCCTCTATGGCTACACCTTC.